The rows below give T cell receptor beta chains drawn from one sample of a study of blood T cell repertoires in COVID-19. The assay was immunoSEQ multiplex PCR, and TCRdb's table has in-frame clones only and misses some. This table has 470,000 or so clones, about 85% appearing once. What was sequenced was PBMCs or T cells enriched from blood (not recorded which). Every receptor here comes from a woman aged 18 to 35 with acute COVID-19. Both conserved end residues are part of each CDR3. D genes are given only for firm matches. Clone sizes are given selectively: once, few, many, or a class where the clone is expanded.

D: TRBD1
V: TRBV7-9
J: TRBJ1-6
size: .
CDR3: CASSLADRAGSPLHF
DNA: TGTGCCAGCAGCTTGGCGGACAGGGCTGGCTCACCCCTCCACTTT

D: .
V: TRBV28
J: TRBJ1-2
size: .
CDR3: CASRSQGVYGYTF
DNA: TGTGCCAGCAGGTCACAGGGCGTCTATGGCTACACCTTC

D: .
V: TRBV12-3/TRBV12-4
J: TRBJ1-3
size: once
CDR3: CASTREGGNTIYF
DNA: TGTGCCAGCACCAGGGAAGGAGGAAACACCATATATTTT

D: .
V: TRBV29-1
J: TRBJ2-7
size: once
CDR3: CSVARRGFYEQYF
DNA: TGCAGCGTTGCCCGGAGGGGCTTCTACGAGCAGTACTTC

D: TRBD1
V: TRBV6-6
J: TRBJ1-1
size: few
CDR3: CASLGTGAEAFF
DNA: TGTGCCAGCCTAGGAACAGGGGCTGAAGCTTTCTTT

D: .
V: TRBV5-6
J: TRBJ2-2
size: .
CDR3: CASSRGTGELFF
DNA: TGTGCCAGCAGCAGGGGGACCGGGGAGCTGTTTTTT

D: .
V: TRBV19
J: TRBJ2-2
size: .
CDR3: CASSRDRGGTGELFF
DNA: TGTGCCAGTAGTAGGGACCGGGGAGGCACCGGGGAGCTGTTTTTT

D: TRBD1
V: TRBV2
J: TRBJ2-7
size: .
CDR3: CASTPTGTGAYEQYF
DNA: TGTGCCAGCACCCCGACCGGGACAGGTGCCTACGAGCAGTACTTC

D: TRBD1
V: TRBV10-3
J: TRBJ1-1
size: .
CDR3: CAISEGQGGTEAFF
DNA: TGTGCCATCAGTGAGGGACAGGGAGGGACTGAAGCTTTCTTT

D: TRBD2
V: TRBV9
J: TRBJ2-7
size: .
CDR3: CASSPGGVTYEQYF
DNA: TGTGCCAGCAGCCCGGGGGGGGTAACCTACGAGCAGTACTTC